This passage covers 29 T cell receptor beta chains from one sample sequenced in a study of cytotoxic CD8 clonotypes in ibrutinib-treated CLL (dated by TCRdb to the early 2020s). The receptor library was made with the immunoSEQ multiplex PCR assay. TCRdb took this table from immuneACCESS and kept in-frame rearrangements with V and J called. Such tables lack part of the clones; where checked against another copy, unresolved V genes explain under half of the gap, and the rest is unexplained. For this sample the table gives approximately 32,000 clones, of which roughly three quarters were detected only once. Roughly 25% of the sample comes from the top ten. Sample: PBMCs, taken before ibrutinib treatment. These receptors were collected from a human donor with chronic lymphocytic leukemia.

The table lists this clone with a count of one. The J gene is TRBJ1-6, the V gene TRBV5-1; D is uncertain. From germline, CDR1 is SGHRS and CDR2 YFSETQ. The V end lost 0 bases, the J end lost 7 bases, and 5 bases lay between the germline ends. CDR3 length equals 13 residues. The CDR3 spells CASSLELNSPLHF. The DNA for the CDR3 is TGCGCCAGCAGCTTGGAATTAAATTCACCCCTCCACTTT.

The rearrangement links TRBV6-5 to TRBJ1-2; D is possibly TRBD1 (6 bases). This CDR3 is 14 amino acids long. Trimming left V 5 bases short and J 4 bases short, with 14 bases between. Germline V gene sequence: CDR1 MNHEY, CDR2 SVGAGI. In nucleotides, the CDR3 is TGTGCCAGCAGTCCTGAGAACAGGGTCTATGGCTACACCTTC. Protein product: CASSPENRVYGYTF.

The rearrangement uses TRBV21-1 and TRBJ2-7; TRBD2, the D gene given by the table, was not confirmed from the DNA. TRBV21-1 corresponds to a pseudogene. The CDR3 is 18 residues long. Here the CDR3 reads CASSKADSGRAPLYEQYF. The CDR3 DNA reads as TGTGCCAGCAGCAAAGCGGATAGCGGGAGGGCCCCTCTTTACGAGCAGTACTTC.

V is TRBV9 and J is TRBJ1-2, with D maybe TRBD1 (5 bases). This CDR3 comprises 15 residues. Germline CDR1 reads SGDLS; CDR2 reads YYNGEE. Trimming removed 0 bases at V and 4 bases at J, with 13 bases between. The CDR3 loop is CASSVDFGARYGYTF. In nucleotides, the CDR3 is TGTGCCAGCAGCGTAGATTTTGGGGCCCGCTATGGCTACACCTTC.

This chain connects TRBV5-5 to TRBJ2-5, with D unclear. V was clipped by 0 bases and J by 5 bases, with 11 bases between them. The CDR3 runs to 14 residues. Germline V lookup: CDR1 SGHKS, CDR2 YYEKEE (reference sequence). The CDR3 reads CASSLVGLGETQYF. The CDR3 bases are TGTGCCAGCAGCTTGGTGGGGTTAGGCGAGACCCAGTACTTC.

J is TRBJ2-7 and V is TRBV27; TRBD1 matches at 7 bases. V lost 7 bases to trimming and J lost 10 bases; unmatched junction nucleotides: 13. CDR1 and CDR2 from the germline V gene are MNHEY and SMNVEV (reference sequence). This CDR3 spans 13 amino acids. The CDR3 loop reads CASMERGRLAQYF. In DNA form, the CDR3 reads TGTGCCAGCATGGAAAGGGGGCGTTTGGCCCAGTACTTC.

V is TRBV10-3 and J is TRBJ2-3; D is unresolved. The CDR3 has 12 amino acids. The germline V gene has CDR1 ENHRY and CDR2 SYGVKD. Trimming left V 4 bases short and J 2 bases short, with 4 bases between. The CDR3 reads CAISATTDTQYF. CDR3 nucleotide sequence: TGTGCCATCAGTGCGACCACAGATACGCAGTATTTT.

V and J are TRBV4-1 and TRBJ2-1; D possibly corresponds to TRBD1 (6 bases). Germline V CDR1 and CDR2: MGHRA, YSYEKL. This CDR3 is built from 15 residues. With 0 bases removed from V and 7 bases from J, the gap between germline ends came to 13 bases. Here the CDR3 reads CASSQDRGRGNEQFF. CDR3 coding DNA: TGCGCCAGCAGCCAAGATAGAGGCAGGGGTAATGAGCAGTTCTTC.

The chain uses TRBV27 and TRBJ2-7; TRBD1 matches at 12 bases. V dropped 6 bases and J dropped 9; count of bases not matched to a gene: 9. This CDR3 is 14 amino acids long. The germline gives CDR1 MNHEY, CDR2 SMNVEV (reference sequence). CDR3 loop: CASSAGQGAIGQYF. DNA of the CDR3: TGTGCCAGCAGCGCGGGACAGGGGGCGATCGGGCAGTACTTC.

The rearrangement links TRBV5-8 to TRBJ1-1; D gene unclear. V was clipped by 2 bases and J by 6 bases, with 11 bases between them. The CDR3 covers 13 residues. CDR1 and CDR2 from the germline V gene are SGHTS and YDEGEE. The CDR3 region has the DNA TGTGCCAGCAGCTTTCGACTATTGGCTGAAGCTTTCTTT. Protein: CASSFRLLAEAFF.

This clone was detected a few times. The chain joins TRBV29-1 to TRBJ2-1, with 7 bases identical to TRBD1. With V trimmed by 4 bases and J by 6 bases, 9 bases remained unmatched. This CDR3 is 14 amino acids long. The germline CDR1 and CDR2 sequences are SQVTM and ANQGSEA. CDR3 sequence: CSVGRVRDSNEQFF. The CDR3 coding sequence is TGCAGCGTTGGGCGGGTCCGGGACAGCAATGAGCAGTTCTTC.

The chain has TRBV5-6 and TRBJ1-2; 8 bases match TRBD1. There are 14 residues in the CDR3. Germline lookup yields CDR1 SGHDT and CDR2 YYEEEE. The V and J ends lost 3 bases and 4 bases, in that order; junction bases with no gene match: 5. CDR3 residues: CASSSRDRTYGYTF. The CDR3 DNA follows: TGTGCCAGCAGCTCCCGGGACAGGACCTATGGCTACACCTTC.

The chain employs TRBV7-9 and TRBJ1-2, with a weak D call TRBD1 (5 bases). Per germline, CDR1 SEHNR and CDR2 FQNEAQ (reference sequence). Trimming pared 5 bases from V and 6 bases from J, leaving 19 bases between. The CDR3 covers 15 residues. The CDR3 here is CASSPLGGELDGYTF. In DNA form, the CDR3 reads TGTGCCAGCAGCCCGCTGGGGGGGGAACTGGATGGCTACACCTTC.

The chain has TRBV21-1 and TRBJ2-1. TRBV21-1 is a recognized pseudogene. This CDR3 is built from 15 residues. The CDR3 sequence: CASSKGRISENQQFF. DNA of the CDR3: TGTGCCAGCAGCAAGGGACGGATTAGCGAGAACCAGCAGTTCTTC.

The rearrangement links TRBV7-2 to TRBJ2-5; the D gene is possibly TRBD1 (5 bases). V lost 1 base and J lost 4, with 13 bases in between. The CDR3 covers 15 residues. Germline loops: CDR1 SGHTA, CDR2 FQGNSA. Here the CDR3 reads CASSLVNVGRETQYF. The CDR3 DNA sequence: TGTGCCAGCAGCTTAGTAAATGTGGGGCGAGAGACCCAGTACTTC.

The chain carries TRBV7-8 and TRBJ2-2; D might be TRBD1 or TRBD2, each matching 5 bases. Trimming shortened V by 2 bases and J by 6 bases, and 19 bases separated the two germline ends. Germline V gene data show CDR1 as SGHVS and CDR2 as FQNEAQ. The CDR3 consists of 17 residues. The CDR3 region has the DNA TGTGCCAGCAGCTTATGGGCCAGCCCGGGGCTACCCGGGGAGCTGTTTTTT. This sequence encodes CASSLWASPGLPGELFF.

The chain couples TRBV28 to TRBJ2-7, with TRBD2 matching 13 bases. With 5 bases clipped from V and 3 bases from J, the junction kept 4 bases outside the gene matches. The CDR3 extends over 15 amino acids. Looked up from germline, CDR1 is MDHEN and CDR2 is SYDVKM. DNA of the CDR3: TGTGCCAGCAGTCCCGGGACTAGCGGGAACTACGAGCAGTACTTC. This sequence encodes CASSPGTSGNYEQYF.

This CDR3 reads CASSFQGAANTEAFF. The CDR3 DNA is TGCGCCAGCAGCTTTCAGGGGGCGGCGAACACTGAAGCTTTCTTT. The chain has TRBV5-1 and TRBJ1-1; 8 nucleotides match TRBD1. Germline values: CDR1 SGHRS, CDR2 YFSETQ. The junction had 4 bases not matched to a gene; V was cut back by 2 bases and J by 1 base. CDR3 length equals 15 residues.

This clone was seen ten or more times. The J gene is TRBJ2-1, the V gene TRBV11-1; D is tentatively TRBD1 or TRBD2 (5 bases each). The V gene's germline CDR1 is SGHAT and CDR2 FQDESV (reference sequence). Trimming took 4 bases from V and 8 from J, leaving 21 bases between them. The CDR3 sequence is 16 residues long. Here the CDR3 DNA reads TGTGCCAGCAGCTCTCTGTCGGGGACCAGTCTGTATGAGCAGTTCTTC. Its translation is CASSSLSGTSLYEQFF.

The CDR3 sequence: CASSYDGRAGYTF. The DNA for the CDR3 is TGTGCCAGCAGTTATGATGGGCGCGCGGGCTACACCTTC. The chain has TRBV6-5 and TRBJ1-2; D is undetermined. The CDR3 totals 13 residues. Between the trimmed V and J ends, which lost 3 bases and 8 bases, there was a span of 13 bases. In germline, CDR1 is MNHEY, CDR2 SVGAGI.

This clone was seen only a few times. This chain uses TRBV11-3 with TRBJ2-1; 9 bases fit TRBD2. Trimming cost V 3 bases and J 3 bases; bases outside gene matches: 3. Germline V gives CDR1 SGHNT, CDR2 YENEEA. The CDR3 covers 15 residues. CDR3 DNA sequence: TGTGCCAGCAGCTTGTCGACTAGCGGCTACAATGAGCAGTTCTTC. Protein product: CASSLSTSGYNEQFF.

This chain uses TRBV10-3 with TRBJ2-2; D is ambiguous. The CDR3 is made up of 16 amino acids. Looked up from germline, CDR1 is ENHRY and CDR2 is SYGVKD. The V and J ends lost 0 bases and 4 bases respectively, with 12 bases between them. CDR3 sequence (DNA): TGTGCCATCAGTGAGTCGATGGGCACGGTCACCGGGGAGCTGTTTTTT. As protein: CAISESMGTVTGELFF.

In this sample, this clone turned up once. The genes are TRBV7-6 and TRBJ1-5, with D tentatively TRBD1 (5 bases). The germline V gene has CDR1 SGHVS and CDR2 FNYEAQ. The V end was cut by 1 base, the J end by 6 bases, with 22 bases between. The CDR3 sequence is 18 residues long. The CDR3 DNA reads TGTGCCAGCAGCTTAGACCCACCGGGGCGCGTGCGGCCTCAGCCCCAGCATTTT. This translates into CASSLDPPGRVRPQPQHF.

V gene TRBV9 combines with J gene TRBJ2-3; 11 bases match TRBD2. There are 16 residues in the CDR3. Germline loops: CDR1 SGDLS, CDR2 YYNGEE. Unmatched junction bases numbered 5, after V lost 4 bases and J lost 1 base. CDR3 loop: CASSLAGGGGTDTQYF. The CDR3 bases are TGTGCCAGCAGCCTAGCGGGAGGCGGGGGCACAGATACGCAGTATTTT.

This clone was detected a few times. J is TRBJ1-4 and V is TRBV28; 10 nucleotides match TRBD1. The CDR3 contains 17 residues. Germline-derived CDR1 and CDR2 are MDHEN and SYDVKM. V gave up 1 base and J gave up 6 bases; unmatched junction bases: 8. The CDR3 DNA follows: TGTGCCAGCAGTTTATTTGGTTTGGACAGGGGGTATGAAAAACTGTTTTTT. Residues: CASSLFGLDRGYEKLFF. Using reference TRBV28 and TRBJ1-4 for the parts outside the CDR3, the full variable domain is DVKVTQSSRYLVKRTGEKVFLECVQDMDHENMFWYRQDPGLGLRLIYFSYDVKMKEKGDIPEGYSVSREKKERFSLILESASTNQTSMYLCASSLFGLDRGYEKLFFGSGTQLSVL.

CDR3 sequence (DNA): TGTGCCAGCAGCGGCCAGGGGCGAAACACTGAAGCTTTCTTT. Amino acid sequence: CASSGQGRNTEAFF. The V and J genes are TRBV7-2 and TRBJ1-1, with a possible D match to TRBD1 (6 bases). This CDR3 comprises 14 residues. Trimming removed 5 bases at V and 2 bases at J, with 12 bases between. Per the germline V gene, CDR1 is SGHTA and CDR2 is FQGNSA.

This clone was observed a single time. The V and J genes are TRBV11-2 and TRBJ1-2; TRBD1 aligns across 8 bases. Germline-derived CDR1 and CDR2 are SGHAT and FQNNGV. There are 15 residues in the CDR3. V shed 1 base, J shed 5 bases, and the junction held 6 bases outside the gene matches. Here the CDR3 reads CASSLGAGGAYGYTF. The DNA for the CDR3 is TGTGCCAGCAGCTTAGGCGCAGGGGGCGCGTATGGCTACACCTTC.

J is TRBJ2-5 and V is TRBV13; D is unclear. This CDR3 contains 15 residues. Germline V lookup: CDR1 PRHDT, CDR2 FYEKMQ (reference sequence). Trimming stripped 5 bases from V and 2 bases from J, with 15 bases between. Here the CDR3 reads CASSPRRHWQETQYF. CDR3 sequence (DNA): TGTGCCAGCAGCCCCCGCAGGCACTGGCAAGAGACCCAGTACTTC.

This clone appeared a few times. The chain combines TRBV7-7 with TRBJ2-7; possible D gene TRBD1, 5 bases. CDR1 and CDR2 from the germline V gene are SSHAT and FNYEAQ (reference sequence). V was clipped by 1 base and J by 7 bases, with 8 bases between them. This CDR3 is 12 amino acids long. The CDR3 DNA reads TGTGCCAGCAGCTTAGGACAGTGGGAGCAGTACTTC. It yields the protein CASSLGQWEQYF. The whole variable domain, filled in from reference TRBV7-7 and TRBJ2-7, reads GAGVSQSPRYKVTKRGQDVTLRCDPISSHATLYWYQQALGQGPEFLTYFNYEAQPDKSGLPSDRFSAERPEGSISTLTIQRTEQRDSAMYRCASSLGQWEQYFGPGTRLTVT.